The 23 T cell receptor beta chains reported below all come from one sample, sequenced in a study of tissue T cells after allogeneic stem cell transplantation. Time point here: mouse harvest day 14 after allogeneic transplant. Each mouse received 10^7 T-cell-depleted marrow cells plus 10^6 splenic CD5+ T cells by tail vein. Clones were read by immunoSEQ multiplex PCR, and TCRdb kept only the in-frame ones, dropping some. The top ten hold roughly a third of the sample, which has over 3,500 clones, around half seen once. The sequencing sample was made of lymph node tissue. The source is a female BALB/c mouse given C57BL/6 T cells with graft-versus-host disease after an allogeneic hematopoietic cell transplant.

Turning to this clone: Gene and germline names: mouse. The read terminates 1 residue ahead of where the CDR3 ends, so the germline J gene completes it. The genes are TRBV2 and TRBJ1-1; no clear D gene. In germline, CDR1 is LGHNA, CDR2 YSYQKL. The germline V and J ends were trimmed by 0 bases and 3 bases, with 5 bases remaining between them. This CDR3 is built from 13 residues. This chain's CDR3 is CASSQDRDTEVFF. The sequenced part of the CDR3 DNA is TGTGCCAGCAGCCAAGATAGGGACACAGAAGTCTTC.

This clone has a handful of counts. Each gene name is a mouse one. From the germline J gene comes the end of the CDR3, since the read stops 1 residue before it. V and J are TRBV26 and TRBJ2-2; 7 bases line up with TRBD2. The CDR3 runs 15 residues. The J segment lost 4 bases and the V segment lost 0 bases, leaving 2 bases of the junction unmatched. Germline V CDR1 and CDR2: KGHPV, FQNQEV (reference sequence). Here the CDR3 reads CASSLSGGGTGQLYF. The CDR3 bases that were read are TGTGCCAGCAGTCTGTCCGGGGGGGGCACCGGGCAGCTCTAC.

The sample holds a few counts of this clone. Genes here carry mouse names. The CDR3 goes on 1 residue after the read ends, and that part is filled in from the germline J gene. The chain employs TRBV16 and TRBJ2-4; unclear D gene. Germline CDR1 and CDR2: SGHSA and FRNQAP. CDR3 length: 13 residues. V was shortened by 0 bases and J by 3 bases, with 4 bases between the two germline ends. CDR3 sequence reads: CASSLEVQNTLYF. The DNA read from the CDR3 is TGTGCAAGCAGCTTAGAGGTCCAAAACACCTTGTAC. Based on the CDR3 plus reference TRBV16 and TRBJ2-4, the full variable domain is NAGVIQTPRHKVTGKGQEATLWCEPISGHSAVFWYRQTIVQGLEFLTYFRNQAPIDDSGMPKERFSAQMPNQSHSTLKIQSTQPQDSAVYLCASSLEVQNTLYFGAGTRLSVL.

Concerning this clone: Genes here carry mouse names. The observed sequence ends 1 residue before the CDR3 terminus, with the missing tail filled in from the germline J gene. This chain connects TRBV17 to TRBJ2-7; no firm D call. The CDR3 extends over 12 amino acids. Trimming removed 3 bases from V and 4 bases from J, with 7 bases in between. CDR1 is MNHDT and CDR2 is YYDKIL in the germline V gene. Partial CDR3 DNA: TGTGCTAGCAGTAGTCCAGGATATGAACAGTAC. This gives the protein CASSSPGYEQY. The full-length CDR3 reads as CASSSPGYEQYF. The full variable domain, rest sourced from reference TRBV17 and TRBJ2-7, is DTTVKQNPRYKLARVGKPVNLICSQTMNHDTMYWYQKKPNQAPKLLLFYYDKILNREADTFEKFQSSRPNNSFCSLYIGSAGLEYSAMYLCASSSPGYEQYFGPGTRLTVL.

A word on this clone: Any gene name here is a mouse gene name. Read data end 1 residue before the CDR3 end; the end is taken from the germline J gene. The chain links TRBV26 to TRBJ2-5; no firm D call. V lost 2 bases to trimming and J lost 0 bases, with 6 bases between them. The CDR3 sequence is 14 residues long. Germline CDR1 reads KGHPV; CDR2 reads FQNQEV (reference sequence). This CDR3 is CASSLAVNQDTQYF. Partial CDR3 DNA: TGTGCCAGCAGTCTGGCAGTTAACCAAGACACCCAGTAC.

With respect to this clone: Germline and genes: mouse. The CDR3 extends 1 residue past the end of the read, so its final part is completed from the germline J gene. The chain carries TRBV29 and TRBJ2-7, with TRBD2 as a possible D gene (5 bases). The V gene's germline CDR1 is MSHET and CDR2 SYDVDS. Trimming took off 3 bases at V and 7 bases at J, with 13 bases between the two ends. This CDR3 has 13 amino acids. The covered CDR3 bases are TGTGCTAGCAGTTTTCGAGGGATGGGGGAACAGTAC. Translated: CASSFRGMGEQY. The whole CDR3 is CASSFRGMGEQYF.

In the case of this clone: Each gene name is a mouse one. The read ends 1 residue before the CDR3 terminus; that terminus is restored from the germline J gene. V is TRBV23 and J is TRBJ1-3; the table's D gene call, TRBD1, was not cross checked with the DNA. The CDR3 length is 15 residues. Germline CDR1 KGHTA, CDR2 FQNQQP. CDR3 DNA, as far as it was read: TGCTCCAGCAGTCGGACAGGGAATTCTGGAAATACGCTCTAT. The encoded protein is CSSSRTGNSGNTLY. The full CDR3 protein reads CSSSRTGNSGNTLYF.

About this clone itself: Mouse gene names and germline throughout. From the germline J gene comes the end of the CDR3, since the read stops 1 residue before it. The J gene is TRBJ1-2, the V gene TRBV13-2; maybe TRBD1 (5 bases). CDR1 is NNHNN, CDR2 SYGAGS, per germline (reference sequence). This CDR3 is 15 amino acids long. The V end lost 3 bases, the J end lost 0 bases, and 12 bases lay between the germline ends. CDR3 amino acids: CASGVRDAANSDYTF. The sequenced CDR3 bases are TGTGCCAGCGGTGTACGGGACGCCGCAAACTCCGACTACACC.

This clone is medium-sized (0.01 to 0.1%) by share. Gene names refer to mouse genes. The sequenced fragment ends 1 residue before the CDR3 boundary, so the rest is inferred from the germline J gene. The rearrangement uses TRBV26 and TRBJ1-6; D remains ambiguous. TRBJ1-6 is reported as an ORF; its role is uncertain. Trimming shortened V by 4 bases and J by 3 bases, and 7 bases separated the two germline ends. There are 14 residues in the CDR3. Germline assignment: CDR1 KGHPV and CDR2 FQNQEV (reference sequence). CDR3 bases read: TGTGCCAGCAGTCAAGGCAGCTATAATTCGCCCCTCTAC. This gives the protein CASSQGSYNSPLY. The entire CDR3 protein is CASSQGSYNSPLYF.

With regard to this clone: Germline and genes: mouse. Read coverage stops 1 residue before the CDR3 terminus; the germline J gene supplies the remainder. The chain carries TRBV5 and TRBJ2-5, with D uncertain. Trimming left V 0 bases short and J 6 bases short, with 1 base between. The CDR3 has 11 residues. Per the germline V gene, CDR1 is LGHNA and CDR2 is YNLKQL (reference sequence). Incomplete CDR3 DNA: TGTGCCAGCAGCCAAGAGGACACCCAGTAC. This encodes CASSQEDTQY. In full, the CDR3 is CASSQEDTQYF.

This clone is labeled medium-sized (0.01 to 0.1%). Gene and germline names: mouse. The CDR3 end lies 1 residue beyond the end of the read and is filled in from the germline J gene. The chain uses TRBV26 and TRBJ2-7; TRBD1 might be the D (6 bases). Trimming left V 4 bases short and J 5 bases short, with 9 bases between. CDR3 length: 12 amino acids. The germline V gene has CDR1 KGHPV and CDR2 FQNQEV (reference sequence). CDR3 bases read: TGTGCCAGCAGTCCACAGGGAGATGAACAGTAC. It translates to CASSPQGDEQY. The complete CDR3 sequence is CASSPQGDEQYF.

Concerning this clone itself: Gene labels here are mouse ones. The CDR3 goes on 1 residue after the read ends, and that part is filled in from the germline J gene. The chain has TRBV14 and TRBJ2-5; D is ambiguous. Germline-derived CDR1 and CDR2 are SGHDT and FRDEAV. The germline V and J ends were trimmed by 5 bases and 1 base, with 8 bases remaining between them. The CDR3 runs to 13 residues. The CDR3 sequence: CASSGRDQDTQYF. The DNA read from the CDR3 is TGTGCCAGCAGCGGGAGAGACCAAGACACCCAGTAC.

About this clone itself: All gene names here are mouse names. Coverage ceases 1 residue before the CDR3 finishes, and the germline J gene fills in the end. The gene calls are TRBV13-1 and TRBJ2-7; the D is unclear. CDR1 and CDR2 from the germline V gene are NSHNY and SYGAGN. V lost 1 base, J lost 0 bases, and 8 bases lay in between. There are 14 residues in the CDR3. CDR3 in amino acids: CASSDTPRSYEQYF. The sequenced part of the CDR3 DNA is TGTGCCAGCAGTGATACCCCCCGCTCCTATGAACAGTAC.

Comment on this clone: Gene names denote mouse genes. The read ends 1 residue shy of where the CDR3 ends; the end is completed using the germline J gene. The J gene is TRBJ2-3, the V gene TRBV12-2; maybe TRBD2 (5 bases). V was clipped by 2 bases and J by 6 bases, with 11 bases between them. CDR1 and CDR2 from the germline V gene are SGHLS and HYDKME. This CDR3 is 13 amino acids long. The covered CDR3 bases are TGTGCCAGCTCTCGTCGGACTCGGGAAACGCTGTAT. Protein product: CASSRRTRETLY. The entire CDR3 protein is CASSRRTRETLYF.

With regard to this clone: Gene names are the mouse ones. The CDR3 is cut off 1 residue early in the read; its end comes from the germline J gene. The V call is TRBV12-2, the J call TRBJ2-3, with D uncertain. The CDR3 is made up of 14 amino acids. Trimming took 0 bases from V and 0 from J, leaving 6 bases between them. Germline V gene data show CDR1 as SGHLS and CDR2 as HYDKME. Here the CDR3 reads CASSLSNSAETLYF. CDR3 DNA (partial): TGTGCCAGCTCTCTCTCAAATAGTGCAGAAACGCTGTAT.

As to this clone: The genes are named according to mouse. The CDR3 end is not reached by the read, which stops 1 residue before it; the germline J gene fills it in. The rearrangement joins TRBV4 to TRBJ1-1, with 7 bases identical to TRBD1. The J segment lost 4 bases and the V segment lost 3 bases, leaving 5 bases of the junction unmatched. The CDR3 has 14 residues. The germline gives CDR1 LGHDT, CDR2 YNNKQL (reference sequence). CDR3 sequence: CASSYPGQVTEVFF. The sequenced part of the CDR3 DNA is TGTGCCAGCAGCTATCCTGGACAGGTCACAGAAGTCTTC.

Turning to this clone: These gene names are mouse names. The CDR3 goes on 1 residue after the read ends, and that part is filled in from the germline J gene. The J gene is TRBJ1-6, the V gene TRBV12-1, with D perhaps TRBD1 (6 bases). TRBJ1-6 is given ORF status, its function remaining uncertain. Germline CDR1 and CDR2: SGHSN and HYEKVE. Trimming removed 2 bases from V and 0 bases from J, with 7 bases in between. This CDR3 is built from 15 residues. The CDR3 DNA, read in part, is TGTGCCAGCTCTCAGGACAGTTCCTATAATTCGCCCCTCTAC. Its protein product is CASSQDSSYNSPLY. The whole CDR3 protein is CASSQDSSYNSPLYF.

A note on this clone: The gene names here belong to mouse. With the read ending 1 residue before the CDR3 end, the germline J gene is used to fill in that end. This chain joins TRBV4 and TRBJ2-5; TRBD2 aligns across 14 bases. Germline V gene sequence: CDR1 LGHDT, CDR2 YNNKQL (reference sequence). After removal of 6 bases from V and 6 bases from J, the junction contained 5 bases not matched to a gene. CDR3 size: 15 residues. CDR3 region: CASSRDWGGADTQYF. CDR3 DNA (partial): TGTGCCAGCAGTCGGGACTGGGGGGGCGCGGACACCCAGTAC.

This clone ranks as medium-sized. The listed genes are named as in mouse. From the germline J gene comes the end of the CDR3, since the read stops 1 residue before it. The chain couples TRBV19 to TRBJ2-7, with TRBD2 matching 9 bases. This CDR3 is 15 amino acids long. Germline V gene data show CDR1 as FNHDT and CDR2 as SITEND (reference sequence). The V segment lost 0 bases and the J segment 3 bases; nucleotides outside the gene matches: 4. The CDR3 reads CASSIAGWGGYEQYF. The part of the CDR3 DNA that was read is TGTGCCAGCAGTATAGCTGGCTGGGGGGGCTATGAACAGTAC.

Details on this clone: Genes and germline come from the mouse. CDR3 sequence reads: CASSLTGMGDTQYF. The part of the CDR3 DNA that was read is TGTGCCAGCAGTCTGACAGGGATGGGAGACACCCAGTAC. The rearrangement links TRBV26 to TRBJ2-5; tentative D call: TRBD1 (6 bases). The missing CDR3 end, 1 residue past where the read stops, is filled in from the germline J gene. V was trimmed by 2 bases and J by 5 bases, leaving 11 bases between them. Germline V gives CDR1 KGHPV, CDR2 FQNQEV (reference sequence). CDR3 length equals 14 residues.

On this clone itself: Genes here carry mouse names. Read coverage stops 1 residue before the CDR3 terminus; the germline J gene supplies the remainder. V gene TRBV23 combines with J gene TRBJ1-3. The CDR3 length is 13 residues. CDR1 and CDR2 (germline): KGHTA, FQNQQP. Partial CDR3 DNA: TGCTCCAGCAGTCAGGGGTCTGGAAATACGCTCTAT. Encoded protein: CSSSQGSGNTLY. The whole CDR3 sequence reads CSSSQGSGNTLYF.

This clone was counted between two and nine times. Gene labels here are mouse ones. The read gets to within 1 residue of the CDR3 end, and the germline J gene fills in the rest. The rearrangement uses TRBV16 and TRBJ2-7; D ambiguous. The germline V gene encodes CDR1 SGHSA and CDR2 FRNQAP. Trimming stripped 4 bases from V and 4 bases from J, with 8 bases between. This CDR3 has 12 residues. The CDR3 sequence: CASSSAIYEQYF. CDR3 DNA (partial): TGTGCAAGCAGCTCGGCCATATATGAACAGTAC. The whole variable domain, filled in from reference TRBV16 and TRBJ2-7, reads NAGVIQTPRHKVTGKGQEATLWCEPISGHSAVFWYRQTIVQGLEFLTYFRNQAPIDDSGMPKERFSAQMPNQSHSTLKIQSTQPQDSAVYLCASSSAIYEQYFGPGTRLTVL.

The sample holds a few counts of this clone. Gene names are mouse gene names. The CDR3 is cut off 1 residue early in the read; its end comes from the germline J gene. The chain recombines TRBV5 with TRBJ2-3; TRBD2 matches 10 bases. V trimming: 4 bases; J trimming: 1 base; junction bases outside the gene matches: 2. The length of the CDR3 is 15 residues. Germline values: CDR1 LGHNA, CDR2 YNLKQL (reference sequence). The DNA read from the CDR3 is TGTGCCAGCAGCCTCGGACTGGGGGGTGCAGAAACGCTGTAT. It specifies CASSLGLGGAETLY. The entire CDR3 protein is CASSLGLGGAETLYF.